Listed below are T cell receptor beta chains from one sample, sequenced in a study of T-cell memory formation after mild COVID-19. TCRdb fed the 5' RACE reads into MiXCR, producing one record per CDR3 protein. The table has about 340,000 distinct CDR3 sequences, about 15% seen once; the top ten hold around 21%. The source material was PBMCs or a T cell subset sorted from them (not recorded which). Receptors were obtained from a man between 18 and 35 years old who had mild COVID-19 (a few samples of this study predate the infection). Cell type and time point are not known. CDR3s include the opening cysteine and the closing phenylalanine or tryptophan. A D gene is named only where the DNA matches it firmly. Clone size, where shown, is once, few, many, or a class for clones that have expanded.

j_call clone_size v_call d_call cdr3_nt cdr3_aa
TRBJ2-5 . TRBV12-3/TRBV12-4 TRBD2 TGTGCCAGCAGTCTGTGGGCCGGGGGGGAACAAGAGACCCAGTACTTC CASSLWAGGEQETQYF
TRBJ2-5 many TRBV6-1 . TGTGCCAGCAGGAGGGGAGAGACCCAGTACTTC CASRRGETQYF
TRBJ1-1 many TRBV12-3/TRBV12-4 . TGTGCCAGCAGCCCTGCGGGAGGTGAAGCTTTCTTT CASSPAGGEAFF
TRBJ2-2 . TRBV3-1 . TGTGCCAGCAGTGACTGGCGGCCTGATACCGGGGAGCTGTTTTTT CASSDWRPDTGELFF
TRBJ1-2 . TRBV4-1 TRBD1 TGCGCCAGCAGCCCGCAGGGCCAAACCGGGACAGGGTGGGATGGCTACACCTTC CASSPQGQTGTGWDGYTF
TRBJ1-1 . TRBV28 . TGTGCCAGCAGTTCCGGGGCGCGTGGGACTGAAGCTTTCTTT CASSSGARGTEAFF
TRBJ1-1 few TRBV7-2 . TGTGCCAGCAGCTCCCTGGACAGCTACACTGAAGCTTTCTTT CASSSLDSYTEAFF
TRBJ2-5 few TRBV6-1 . TGTGCCAGCAGTGAAGCAGGGATCCCTCCAGAGACCCAGTACTTC CASSEAGIPPETQYF
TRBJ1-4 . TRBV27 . TGTGCCAGCAGTTTATGGGGGGTGAATGAAAAACTGTTTTTT CASSLWGVNEKLFF
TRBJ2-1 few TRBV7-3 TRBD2 TGTGCCAGCAGCCCGGGACTAGCGGTCAATGAGCAGTTCTTC CASSPGLAVNEQFF
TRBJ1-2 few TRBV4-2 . TGTGCCAGCAGCCAAGATTGGGGCCGGGAAGGCTACACCTTC CASSQDWGREGYTF
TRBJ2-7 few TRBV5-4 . TGTGCCAGCAGCTTGGGGACAGAAGAGCAGTACTTC CASSLGTEEQYF
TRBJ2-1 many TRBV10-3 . TGTGCCATCAGTGGGGGTCCTTCCTACAATGAGCAGTTCTTC CAISGGPSYNEQFF
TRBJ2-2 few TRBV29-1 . TGCAGCGTTTCTCAGGACAGGAACACCGGGGAGCTGTTTTTT CSVSQDRNTGELFF
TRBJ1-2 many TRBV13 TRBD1 TGTGCCAGCAGCTTAGGGACAGGGGGTGGCTACACCTTC CASSLGTGGGYTF
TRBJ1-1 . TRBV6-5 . TGTGCCAGCAGTTACTATCGCAGGGGTTCAGCTTTCTTT CASSYYRRGSAFF
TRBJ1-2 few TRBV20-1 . TGCAGTGCTAGACTCACAGCCTATGGCTACACCTTC CSARLTAYGYTF
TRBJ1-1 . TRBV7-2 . TGTGCCAGCAAGGGAGTGTGGATTACTGGCACTGAAGCTTTCTTT CASKGVWITGTEAFF
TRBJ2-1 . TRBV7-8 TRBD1 TGTGCCAGCATCCGGCGGGACAGGGATCACAATGAGCAGTTCTTC CASIRRDRDHNEQFF
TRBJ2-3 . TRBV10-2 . TGCGCCAGCAGTGAAGGGACGCTTTATCACACAGATACGCAGTATTTT CASSEGTLYHTDTQYF
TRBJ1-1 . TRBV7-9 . TGTGCCAGCAGCTTTCCAGGGGATGTTGACACTGAAGCTTTCTTT CASSFPGDVDTEAFF
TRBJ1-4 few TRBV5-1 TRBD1 TGCGCCAGCAGGAACGGACAGGGAAGTGAAAAACTGTTTTTT CASRNGQGSEKLFF
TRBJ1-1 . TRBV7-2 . TGTGCCAGCAGCTTAGGATCAGGGCGAGCTGAAGCTTTCTTT CASSLGSGRAEAFF
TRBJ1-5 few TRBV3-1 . TGTGCCAGCAGCCAAGACCTCGTCGGACAGCCCCAGCATTTT CASSQDLVGQPQHF
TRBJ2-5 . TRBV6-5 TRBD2 TGTGCCAGCACCGCACGGGGCGGGGGAGAGACCCAGTACTTC CASTARGGGETQYF
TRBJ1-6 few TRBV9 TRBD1 TGTGCCAGCAGCCCCGGACAGGGAGATTCACCCCTCCACTTT CASSPGQGDSPLHF
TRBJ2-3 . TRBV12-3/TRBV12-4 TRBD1 TGTGCCACCTCCCAGGGGGCTACAGATACGCAGTATTTT CATSQGATDTQYF
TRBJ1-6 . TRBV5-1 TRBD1 TGCGCCAGCAGCCCCAGACAGGGGAATAATTCACCCCTCCACTTT CASSPRQGNNSPLHF
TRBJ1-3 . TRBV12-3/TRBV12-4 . TGTGCCAGCAGTTCATCTAACAGGGATAGAAACACCATATATTTT CASSSSNRDRNTIYF
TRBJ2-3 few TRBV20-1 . TGCAGCGCTAGAGAACCAGGGGGGCTTAGCACAGATACGCAGTATTTT CSAREPGGLSTDTQYF
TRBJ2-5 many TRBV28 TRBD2 TGTGCCAGCATACCGCTAGCGGGGGTCGAGACCCAGTACTTC CASIPLAGVETQYF
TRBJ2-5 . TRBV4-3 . TGCGCCAGCAGCCAAACCGGGACCGAAGAGACCCAGTACTTC CASSQTGTEETQYF
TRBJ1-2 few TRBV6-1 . TGTGCCAGCAGCCTTTTCGGCGGGGAGGGCTATGGCTACACCTTC CASSLFGGEGYGYTF
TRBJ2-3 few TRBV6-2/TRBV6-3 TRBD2 TGTGCCAGCAGTTCTCTAGCGGGGGCAGATACGCAGTATTTT CASSSLAGADTQYF
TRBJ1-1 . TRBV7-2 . TGTGCCAGCAGGTGGGGCAGGATAGCCACTGAAGCTTTCTTT CASRWGRIATEAFF
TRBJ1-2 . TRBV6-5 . TGTGCCAGCAGTTACCAAGGGCAGGGGTATGGCTACACCTTC CASSYQGQGYGYTF
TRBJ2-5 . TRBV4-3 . TGCGCCAGCAGCCAAGATGTTGGAACATTCAGTTTGTACTTC CASSQDVGTFSLYF
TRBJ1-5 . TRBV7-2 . TGTGCCAGCAGCTCCGGGGAAAATAATCAGCCCCAGCATTTT CASSSGENNQPQHF
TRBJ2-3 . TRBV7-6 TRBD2 TGTGCCAGCAGCTTAGGGTCTAGCGGGGGGTACCCAGATACGCAGTATTTT CASSLGSSGGYPDTQYF
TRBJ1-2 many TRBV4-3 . TGCGCCAGCAGCCTGCACGGGCTCAACTATGGCTACACCTTC CASSLHGLNYGYTF
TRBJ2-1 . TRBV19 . TGTGCCAGTAGTCTGGGGGCATCAAATGAGCAGTTCTTC CASSLGASNEQFF
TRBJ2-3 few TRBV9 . TGTGCCAGCAGCGTAGGTGGGGTGCGCACAGATACGCAGTATTTT CASSVGGVRTDTQYF
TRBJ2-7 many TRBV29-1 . TGCAGCGTTTCGGCCGGAGCCTACGAGCAGTACTTC CSVSAGAYEQYF
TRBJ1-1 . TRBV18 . TGTGCCAGCTCCCTGGGTTGGGAGGGTTACACTGAAGCTTTCTTT CASSLGWEGYTEAFF
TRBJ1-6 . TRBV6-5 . TGTGCCAGCAGTTACCGCCTCGGGACCCACCCGGGTTCACCCCTCCACTTT CASSYRLGTHPGSPLHF
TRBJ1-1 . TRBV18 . TGTGCCAGCTCACCCGACAGATCGAACACTGAAGCTTTCTTT CASSPDRSNTEAFF
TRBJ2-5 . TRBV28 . TGTGCCAGCAGTATGCCGGGACCAGGATCGGAGACCCAGTACTTC CASSMPGPGSETQYF
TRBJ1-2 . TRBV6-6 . TGTGCCAGCCGCCCCGCCGAAGCGGGCTATGGCTACACCTTC CASRPAEAGYGYTF
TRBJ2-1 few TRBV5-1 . TGCGCCAGCAGCTTGGTTAGGGGGGCGGCCTCCGGGGATGAGCAGTTCTTC CASSLVRGAASGDEQFF
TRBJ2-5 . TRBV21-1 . TGTGCCAGCAGCAAATGCACAGGGACAGGGGAAGAGACCCAGTACTTC CASSKCTGTGEETQYF
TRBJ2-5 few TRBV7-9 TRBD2 TGTGCCAGCAGTCTCGTCCCTAGCGGCACAGAGACCCAGTACTTC CASSLVPSGTETQYF